Sequencing of this T cell receptor beta chain was carried out in a study of graft-versus-host responses after intestinal transplantation. Here immunoSEQ multiplex PCR was the method, and the copy in TCRdb shows in-frame clones only, minus some. In the table there are 16,000 or so clones, over 90% of which are singletons. The TCR was taken from a human patient who received an intestinal transplant, so some T cells may come from the graft donor. Material: PBMCs, obtained 23 days after intestinal transplant.

The CDR3 DNA reads TGCGCCAGCAGCTCGACGTCGGGAGTTAAATTAACAGATACGCAGTATTTT. Translated: CASSSTSGVKLTDTQYF. This sequence joins TRBV5-1 and TRBJ2-3, with D possibly matching TRBD2 (6 bases). V was cut by 3 bases and J by 3 bases, with 20 bases left in between. This CDR3 is 17 amino acids long. Germline V gives CDR1 SGHRS, CDR2 YFSETQ.